The 23 T cell receptor beta chains presented below share a single source sample, sequenced in a study of memory CD4+ T cells and cytomegalovirus serostatus. Single viable CD3+CD4+CD8-CD45RO+ cells were sorted as the memory CD4+ T cells. Here immunoSEQ multiplex PCR was the method, and the copy in TCRdb shows in-frame clones only, minus some. The table includes about 82,000 clones, 65% to 85% detected once. Sequenced sample: memory CD4+ T cells from blood. The receptors here all came from an adult in good health and CMV-seronegative.

V usage is TRBV5-1 and J usage is TRBJ2-2; D not resolved. CDR3 length equals 15 residues. The germline CDR1 and CDR2 sequences are SGHRS and YFSETQ. The V end lost 0 bases, the J end lost 0 bases, and 6 bases lay between the germline ends. CDR3: CASSLANSNTGELFF. CDR3 in DNA: TGCGCCAGCAGCTTGGCAAACTCGAACACCGGGGAGCTGTTTTTT. The whole variable domain, remainder taken from reference TRBV5-1 and TRBJ2-2, is KAGVTQTPRYLIKTRGQQVTLSCSPISGHRSVSWYQQTPGQGLQFLFEYFSETQRNKGNFPGRFSGRQFSNSRSEMNVSTLELGDSALYLCASSLANSNTGELFFGEGSRLTVL.

The gene calls are TRBV5-1 and TRBJ2-1, with a weak D call TRBD2 (7 bases). There are 14 residues in the CDR3. Germline values: CDR1 SGHRS, CDR2 YFSETQ. Trimming shortened V by 4 bases and J by 6 bases, and 14 bases separated the two germline ends. The CDR3 loop reads CASSKGGPANEQFF. DNA of the CDR3: TGCGCCAGCAGCAAGGGGGGGCCAGCCAATGAGCAGTTCTTC.

V usage is TRBV7-9 and J usage is TRBJ1-2; D not certain. The CDR3 loop spans 11 amino acids. V lost 3 bases and J lost 2, with 1 base in between. CDR1 SEHNR and CDR2 FQNEAQ come from the germline V gene (reference sequence). The CDR3 region has the DNA TGTGCCAGCAGCTTCAACTATGGCTACACCTTC. Protein sequence: CASSFNYGYTF.

This sequence joins TRBV5-1 and TRBJ2-7, with 8 bases that match TRBD1. Germline-derived CDR1 and CDR2 are SGHRS and YFSETQ. V dropped 8 bases and J dropped 2; count of bases not matched to a gene: 12. This CDR3 has 15 amino acids. The CDR3 coding sequence is TGCGCCAGTCAGGCCGATACGGGACAGGCCTACGAGCAGTACTTC. Translating gives CASQADTGQAYEQYF.

The chain couples TRBV5-1 to TRBJ2-1, with 7 nucleotides matching TRBD2. J lost 5 bases, V lost 1 base, and 6 bases had no gene match. This CDR3 spans 15 amino acids. Per the germline V gene, CDR1 is SGHRS and CDR2 is YFSETQ. CDR3 loop: CASSLSSSGNNEQFF. The CDR3 DNA follows: TGCGCCAGCAGCTTGTCGTCTAGCGGAAACAATGAGCAGTTCTTC.

This rearrangement joins TRBV11-2 to TRBJ1-3, with D unclear. Germline assignment: CDR1 SGHAT and CDR2 FQNNGV. The V gene lost 5 bases and the J gene lost 3 bases, with 5 bases spanning the gap. The CDR3 is 12 amino acids. CDR3: CASSTSGNTIYF. DNA for the CDR3: TGTGCCAGCAGCACTAGTGGAAACACCATATATTTT.

The chain has TRBV27 and TRBJ1-3, with no clear D. Between the trimmed V and J ends, which lost 6 bases and 0 bases, there was a span of 9 bases. Germline lookup yields CDR1 MNHEY and CDR2 SMNVEV (reference sequence). There are 14 residues in the CDR3. The CDR3 here is CASSGRYSGNTIYF. The CDR3 nucleotides are TGTGCCAGCAGCGGAAGATACTCTGGAAACACCATATATTTT.

This chain uses TRBV19 with TRBJ1-4; no clear D. Trimming took 8 bases from V and 7 from J, leaving 17 bases between them. This CDR3 has 14 residues. CDR1 LNHDA and CDR2 SQIVND come from the germline V gene (reference sequence). This CDR3 is CASSAGRGPEKLFF. CDR3 DNA sequence: TGTGCCAGTTCGGCCGGGAGAGGACCTGAAAAACTGTTTTTT.

J is TRBJ2-3 and V is TRBV11-3, with D perhaps TRBD2 (7 bases). CDR1 and CDR2 (germline): SGHNT, YENEEA. The CDR3 spans 16 residues. Trimming left V 1 base short and J 0 bases short, with 11 bases between. In nucleotides, the CDR3 is TGTGCCAGCAGCTTAGCACGGGGGGCGAGCACAGATACGCAGTATTTT. This sequence encodes CASSLARGASTDTQYF.

The J gene is TRBJ2-5, the V gene TRBV6-4, with 9 nucleotides matching TRBD2. Germline CDR1 MRHNA, CDR2 SNTAGT. V trimming: 7 bases; J trimming: 1 base; junction bases outside the gene matches: 19. The CDR3 consists of 19 residues. This CDR3 is CASIGAHDSERGVQETQYF. The CDR3 region has the DNA TGTGCCAGCATAGGCGCGCACGATAGCGAGCGGGGGGTCCAAGAGACCCAGTACTTC.

The chain has TRBV7-9 and TRBJ2-3; possible D gene TRBD2, 5 bases. CDR1 SEHNR and CDR2 FQNEAQ come from the germline V gene (reference sequence). The CDR3 length is 14 residues. Trimming pared 1 base from V and 5 bases from J, leaving 10 bases between. CDR3 region: CASSLGGSVDTQYF. DNA of the CDR3: TGTGCCAGCAGCTTAGGAGGGTCGGTAGATACGCAGTATTTT.

This chain connects TRBV7-9 to TRBJ2-2, with a possible D match to TRBD1 (5 bases). The germline V gene has CDR1 SEHNR and CDR2 FQNEAQ (reference sequence). Deletions cut 1 base from V and 3 bases from J, with 9 bases between. This CDR3 comprises 15 residues. The CDR3 bases are TGTGCCAGCAGCTTAGGCACCAGGGACACCGGGGAGCTGTTTTTT. The encoded protein is CASSLGTRDTGELFF.

The genes are TRBV10-3 and TRBJ2-3, with 13 bases matching TRBD2. The germline V gene has CDR1 ENHRY and CDR2 SYGVKD. With V trimmed by 6 bases and J by 5 bases, 2 bases remained unmatched. CDR3 length: 14 amino acids. In nucleotides, the CDR3 is TGTGCCATCAGACTAGCGGGGGGGAAAGATACGCAGTATTTT. Its protein is CAIRLAGGKDTQYF.

This clone was seen only once. The gene calls are TRBV29-1 and TRBJ2-7; D remains unclear. CDR1 and CDR2 (germline): SQVTM, ANQGSEA. The V end lost 4 bases, the J end lost 0 bases, and 10 bases lay between the germline ends. CDR3 length: 13 amino acids. The CDR3 sequence: CSVGNFNSYEQYF. CDR3 coding DNA: TGCAGCGTTGGGAACTTTAACTCCTACGAGCAGTACTTC.

This clone was observed a handful of times. The chain recombines TRBV28 with TRBJ1-1; TRBD1 might be the D (6 bases). V lost 5 bases and J lost 1, with 8 bases in between. This CDR3 is 13 amino acids long. Germline CDR1 reads MDHEN; CDR2 reads SYDVKM. The CDR3 spells CASSTTGNTEAFF. For the CDR3, the DNA is TGTGCCAGCAGTACGACAGGGAACACTGAAGCTTTCTTT.

The chain recombines TRBV5-1 with TRBJ2-3; TRBD1 is a possible D gene (6 bases). V gave up 0 bases and J gave up 4 bases, with 9 bases separating them. Germline V CDR1 and CDR2: SGHRS, YFSETQ. This CDR3 is built from 14 residues. The DNA of the CDR3 is TGCGCCAGCAGCTTGGACAGGGAACCAGATACGCAGTATTTT. This gives the protein CASSLDREPDTQYF.

V and J are TRBV6-1 and TRBJ2-2; 8 bases align to TRBD1. Germline-derived CDR1 and CDR2 are MNHNS and SASEGT. The J segment lost 4 bases and the V segment lost 6 bases, leaving 7 bases of the junction unmatched. The CDR3 is 15 amino acids. The CDR3 protein is CASRTTGGSTGELFF. CDR3 nucleotides: TGTGCCAGCAGGACTACAGGGGGTAGCACCGGGGAGCTGTTTTTT.

The gene calls are TRBV7-9 and TRBJ2-5, with 7 bases aligning to TRBD2. From germline, CDR1 is SEHNR and CDR2 FQNEAQ (reference sequence). V lost 1 base to trimming and J lost 1 base; unmatched junction nucleotides: 3. This CDR3 spans 15 amino acids. DNA of the CDR3: TGTGCCAGCAGCTTAGGGTCGGGGGGCCAAGAGACCCAGTACTTC. The encoded protein is CASSLGSGGQETQYF.

The table lists this clone with a few counts. This chain links TRBV2 with TRBJ1-4; D remains unclear. This CDR3 region has 11 residues. Germline V gene data show CDR1 as SNHLY and CDR2 as FYNNEI. Deletions cut 2 bases from V and 12 bases from J, with 7 bases between. CDR3 coding DNA: TGTGCCAGCAGTGAATACGGGGAACTGTTTTTT. Its protein product is CASSEYGELFF.

V usage is TRBV6-6 and J usage is TRBJ1-6, with 8 bases that match TRBD1. The CDR3 totals 15 residues. The V and J ends lost 4 bases and 9 bases, in that order; junction bases with no gene match: 8. Germline V gene lookup returns CDR1 MNHNY and CDR2 SVGAGI (reference sequence). CDR3 loop: CASSLQGAITSPLHF. CDR3 nucleotides: TGTGCCAGCAGTTTGCAGGGGGCGATTACTTCACCCCTCCACTTT.

The chain links TRBV6-6 to TRBJ1-1, with D hard to call. Germline V gene lookup returns CDR1 MNHNY and CDR2 SVGAGI (reference sequence). Between the trimmed V and J ends, which lost 0 bases and 0 bases, there was a span of 5 bases. This CDR3 contains 14 residues. CDR3 nucleotide sequence: TGTGCCAGCAGTTACTCGAGGGTGAACACTGAAGCTTTCTTT. This gives the protein CASSYSRVNTEAFF.

This chain joins TRBV6-5 and TRBJ1-6; no firm D call. The CDR3 extends over 16 amino acids. Trimming stripped 2 bases from V and 7 bases from J, with 15 bases between. Germline V CDR1 and CDR2: MNHEY, SVGAGI. CDR3 bases: TGTGCCAGCAGTTACAACAGATACTCTACCAATTCACCCCTCCACTTT. This gives the protein CASSYNRYSTNSPLHF.

The CDR3 loop is CASGLRPDTAGQPQHF. The CDR3 DNA is TGCGCCAGCGGCCTGCGACCCGACACAGCAGGGCAGCCCCAGCATTTT. This sequence joins TRBV4-1 and TRBJ1-5; TRBD1 is a possible D gene (5 bases). Germline V gives CDR1 MGHRA, CDR2 YSYEKL. The CDR3 runs 16 residues. V gave up 8 bases and J gave up 7 bases, with 24 bases separating them.